This entry is about one T cell receptor (beta chain). Its antigen is currently unknown. These data originate in a study of CD8 T cells in Susac syndrome. Overall study findings and caveats: A relatively small number of individuals underwent TCR sequencing and HLA analysis.

After removal of 3 bases from V and 15 bases from J, the junction contained 10 bases not matched to a gene. CDR1 SQVTM and CDR2 ANQGSEA come from the germline V gene. The CDR3 has 12 residues. Reverse transcription of 0.5 to 1 ug RNA was carried out with random hexamers. From the immunoSEQ multiplex PCR reads, TCRdb called clonotypes with MiXCR, one entry per CDR3 protein. Among around 190,000 distinct CDR3 sequences listed, 90% to 95% were seen once. The sequenced sample was CD4+ T cells from PBMCs. The chain recombines TRBV29-1 with TRBJ2-1; TRBD2 matches at 8 bases. This TCR came from a human donor with Susac syndrome. The CDR3 protein is CSVEWTSPPGFF. As DNA, the CDR3 is TGCAGCGTTGAGTGGACTAGCCCACCGGGGTTCTTC.